This TCR beta chain appears in the sequencing data of a study of T cell responses to AZD1222 COVID-19 vaccine. On this clone: Its antigen is currently unknown.

Notes on the study in general: Reports say nearly half of spike-specific TCRs go after unmutated variant regions.

TCRdb's table, derived via immunoSEQ multiplex PCR, lists solely in-frame clones and lacks some. The table shows fewer than 150,000 clones, with about 90% occurring only once. This receptor was taken from an adult in good health. The sample in question was peripheral blood, obtained on day 0 of AZD1222 vaccination.

In DNA form, the CDR3 reads TGTGCCAGCAGTTCGAACGTGGGTACCACCGGGGAGCTGTTTTTT. Translating it yields CASSSNVGTTGELFF. The chain has TRBV6-2 or TRBV6-3 and TRBJ2-2; D ambiguous. Trimming left V 4 bases short and J 4 bases short, with 13 bases between. The CDR3 consists of 15 residues. Germline CDR1 reads MNHEY; CDR2 reads SVGEGT.